A single T cell receptor beta chain is shown here with its context. Its specificity is not known. This sample was taken from a study of CD8 T cells in Susac syndrome. The germline V gene has CDR1 DFQATT and CDR2 SNEGSKA (reference sequence). The CDR3 spans 12 residues. V shed 0 bases and J shed 6 bases, with 9 bases lying between them. Study observations and caveats: Individuals included in the TCR sequencing and HLA analysis were acknowledged by the study to be relatively few in number.

Roughly 0.45 to 1 ug RNA was reverse transcribed with random hexamers. A single record per CDR3 protein comes from TCRdb applying MiXCR to the immunoSEQ multiplex PCR reads. Here the sample spans 130,000 to 150,000 distinct CDR3 sequences, approximately 94% being singletons. Sequenced: CD4+ T cells from PBMCs. The chain recombines TRBV20-1 with TRBJ2-7; D remains unclear. This receptor was identified in a human donor in good health. Here the CDR3 reads CSAREIETEQYF. CDR3 DNA sequence: TGCAGTGCTAGAGAGATCGAGACCGAGCAGTACTTC.